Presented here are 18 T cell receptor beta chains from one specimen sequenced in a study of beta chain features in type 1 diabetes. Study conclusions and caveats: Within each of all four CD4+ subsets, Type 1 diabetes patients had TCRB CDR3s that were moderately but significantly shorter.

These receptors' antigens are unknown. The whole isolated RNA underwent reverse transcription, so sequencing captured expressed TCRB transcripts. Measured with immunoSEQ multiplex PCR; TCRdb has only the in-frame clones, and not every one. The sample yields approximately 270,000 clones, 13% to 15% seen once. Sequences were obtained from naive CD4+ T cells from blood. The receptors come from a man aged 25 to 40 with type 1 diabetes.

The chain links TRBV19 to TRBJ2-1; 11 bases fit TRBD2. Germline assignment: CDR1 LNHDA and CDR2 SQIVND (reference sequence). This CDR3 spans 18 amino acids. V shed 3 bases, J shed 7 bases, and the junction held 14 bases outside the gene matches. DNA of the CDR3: TGTGCCAGTAGTATTGGTGTTCTACTAGCGGGAGTCCGGAATGAGCAGTTCTTC. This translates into CASSIGVLLAGVRNEQFF. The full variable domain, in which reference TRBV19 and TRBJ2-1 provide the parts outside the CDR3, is DGGITQSPKYLFRKEGQNVTLSCEQNLNHDAMYWYRQDPGQGLRLIYYSQIVNDFQKGDIAEGYSVSREKKESFPLTVTSAQKNPTAFYLCASSIGVLLAGVRNEQFFGPGTRLTVL.

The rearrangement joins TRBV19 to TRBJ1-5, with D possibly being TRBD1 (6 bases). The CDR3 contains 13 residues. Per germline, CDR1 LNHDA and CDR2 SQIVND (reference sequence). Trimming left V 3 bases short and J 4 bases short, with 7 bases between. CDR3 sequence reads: CASSIGQNQPQHF. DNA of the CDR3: TGTGCCAGTAGTATCGGACAGAATCAGCCCCAGCATTTT. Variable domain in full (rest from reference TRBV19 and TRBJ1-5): DGGITQSPKYLFRKEGQNVTLSCEQNLNHDAMYWYRQDPGQGLRLIYYSQIVNDFQKGDIAEGYSVSREKKESFPLTVTSAQKNPTAFYLCASSIGQNQPQHFGDGTRLSIL.

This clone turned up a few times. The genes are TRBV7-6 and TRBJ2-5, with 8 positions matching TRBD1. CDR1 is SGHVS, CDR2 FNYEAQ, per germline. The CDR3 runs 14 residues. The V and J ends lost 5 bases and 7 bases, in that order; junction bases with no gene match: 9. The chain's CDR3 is CASSPRQGAGTQYF. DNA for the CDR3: TGTGCCAGCAGCCCACGCCAGGGGGCTGGGACCCAGTACTTC. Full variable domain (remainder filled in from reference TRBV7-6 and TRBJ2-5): GAGVSQSPRYKVTKRGQDVALRCDPISGHVSLYWYRQALGQGPEFLTYFNYEAQQDKSGLPNDRFSAERPEGSISTLTIQRTEQRDSAMYRCASSPRQGAGTQYFGPGTRLLVL.

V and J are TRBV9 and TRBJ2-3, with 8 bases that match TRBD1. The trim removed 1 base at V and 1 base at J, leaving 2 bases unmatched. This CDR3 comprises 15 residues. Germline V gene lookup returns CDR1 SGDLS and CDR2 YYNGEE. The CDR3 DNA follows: TGTGCCAGCAGCGTAAGGGGACAGGGCACAGATACGCAGTATTTT. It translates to CASSVRGQGTDTQYF.

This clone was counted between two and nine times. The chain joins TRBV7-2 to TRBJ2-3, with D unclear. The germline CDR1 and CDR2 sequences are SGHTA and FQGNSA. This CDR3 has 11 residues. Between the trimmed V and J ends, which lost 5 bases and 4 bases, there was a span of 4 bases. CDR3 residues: CASSLPDTQYF. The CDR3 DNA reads TGTGCCAGCAGCCTCCCAGATACGCAGTATTTT.

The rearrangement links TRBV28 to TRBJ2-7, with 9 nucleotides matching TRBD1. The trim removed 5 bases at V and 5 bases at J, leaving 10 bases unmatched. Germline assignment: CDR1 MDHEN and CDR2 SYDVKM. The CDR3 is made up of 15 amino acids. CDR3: CASSPAGTGRNEQYF. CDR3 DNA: TGTGCCAGCAGTCCCGCCGGGACAGGGAGGAACGAGCAGTACTTC. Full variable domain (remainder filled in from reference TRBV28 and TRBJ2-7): DVKVTQSSRYLVKRTGEKVFLECVQDMDHENMFWYRQDPGLGLRLIYFSYDVKMKEKGDIPEGYSVSREKKERFSLILESASTNQTSMYLCASSPAGTGRNEQYFGPGTRLTVT.

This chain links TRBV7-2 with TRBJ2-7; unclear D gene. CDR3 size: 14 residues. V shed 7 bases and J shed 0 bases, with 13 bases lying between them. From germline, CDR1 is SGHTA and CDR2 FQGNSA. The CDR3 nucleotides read TGTGCCAGCACCCCCCAACAGAGCTCCTACGAGCAGTACTTC. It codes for CASTPQQSSYEQYF.

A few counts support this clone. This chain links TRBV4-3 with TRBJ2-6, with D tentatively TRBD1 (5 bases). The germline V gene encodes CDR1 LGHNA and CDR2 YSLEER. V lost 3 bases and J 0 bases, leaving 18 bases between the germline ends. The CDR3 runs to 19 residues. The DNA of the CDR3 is TGCGCCAGCAGCCACGCTGGCTCGACAGCGAACTCTGGGGCCAACGTCCTGACTTTC. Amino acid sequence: CASSHAGSTANSGANVLTF.

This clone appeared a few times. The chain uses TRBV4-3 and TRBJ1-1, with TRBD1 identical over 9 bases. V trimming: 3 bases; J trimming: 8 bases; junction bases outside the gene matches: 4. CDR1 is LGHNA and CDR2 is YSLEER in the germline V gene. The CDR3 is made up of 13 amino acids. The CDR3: CASSQGTGREAFF. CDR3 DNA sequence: TGCGCCAGCAGCCAGGGGACAGGGAGAGAAGCTTTCTTT.

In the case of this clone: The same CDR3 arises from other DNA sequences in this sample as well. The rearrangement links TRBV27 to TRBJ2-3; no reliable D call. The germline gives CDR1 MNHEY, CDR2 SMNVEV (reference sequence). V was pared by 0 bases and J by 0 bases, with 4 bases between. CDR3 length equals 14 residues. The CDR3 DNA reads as TGTGCCAGCAGTTTATCAGCTAGCACAGATACGCAGTATTTT. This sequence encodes CASSLSASTDTQYF.

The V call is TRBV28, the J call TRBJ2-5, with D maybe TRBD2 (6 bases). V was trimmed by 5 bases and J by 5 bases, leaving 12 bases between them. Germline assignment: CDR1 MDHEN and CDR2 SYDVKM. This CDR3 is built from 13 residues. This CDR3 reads CASSLSGVETQYF. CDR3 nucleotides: TGTGCCAGCAGTCTCTCGGGGGTTGAGACCCAGTACTTC. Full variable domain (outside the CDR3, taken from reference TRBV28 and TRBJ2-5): DVKVTQSSRYLVKRTGEKVFLECVQDMDHENMFWYRQDPGLGLRLIYFSYDVKMKEKGDIPEGYSVSREKKERFSLILESASTNQTSMYLCASSLSGVETQYFGPGTRLLVL.

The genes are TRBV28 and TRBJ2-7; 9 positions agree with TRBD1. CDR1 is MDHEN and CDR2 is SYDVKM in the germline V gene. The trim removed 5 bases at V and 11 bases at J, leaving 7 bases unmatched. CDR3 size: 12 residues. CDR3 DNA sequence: TGTGCCAGCAGTCTTAGGACAGGGGAAAAGTACTTC. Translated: CASSLRTGEKYF.

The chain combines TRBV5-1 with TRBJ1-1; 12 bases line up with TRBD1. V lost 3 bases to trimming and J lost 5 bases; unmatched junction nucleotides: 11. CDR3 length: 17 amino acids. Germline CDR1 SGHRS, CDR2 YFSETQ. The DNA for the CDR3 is TGCGCCAGCAGCTCGCGCGGGACAGGGGGCGCTGGGACTGAAGCTTTCTTT. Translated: CASSSRGTGGAGTEAFF.

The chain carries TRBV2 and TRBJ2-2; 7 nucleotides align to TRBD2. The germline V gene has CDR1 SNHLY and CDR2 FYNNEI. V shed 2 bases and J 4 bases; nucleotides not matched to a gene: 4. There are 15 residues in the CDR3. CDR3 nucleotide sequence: TGTGCCAGCAGTGAATCGGGGGGTGGCACCGGGGAGCTGTTTTTT. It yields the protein CASSESGGGTGELFF.

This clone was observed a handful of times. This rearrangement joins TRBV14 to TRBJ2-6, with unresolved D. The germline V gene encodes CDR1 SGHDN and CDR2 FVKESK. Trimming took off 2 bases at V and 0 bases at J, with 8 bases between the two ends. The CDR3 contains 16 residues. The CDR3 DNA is TGTGCCAGCAGCCAATTTTCCAGCTCTGGGGCCAACGTCCTGACTTTC. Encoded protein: CASSQFSSSGANVLTF.

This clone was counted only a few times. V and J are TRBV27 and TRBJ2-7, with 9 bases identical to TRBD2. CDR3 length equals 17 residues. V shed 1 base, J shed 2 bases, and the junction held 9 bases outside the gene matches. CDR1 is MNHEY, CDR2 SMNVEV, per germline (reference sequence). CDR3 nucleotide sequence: TGTGCCAGCAGTTTATACGGCGGGAGGGTCTCCGCCTACGAGCAGTACTTC. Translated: CASSLYGGRVSAYEQYF.

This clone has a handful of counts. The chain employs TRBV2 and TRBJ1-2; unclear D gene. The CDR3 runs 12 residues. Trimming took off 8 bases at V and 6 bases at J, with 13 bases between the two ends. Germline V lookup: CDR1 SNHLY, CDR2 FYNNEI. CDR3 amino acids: CASRPSGDGYTF. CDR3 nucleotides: TGTGCCAGCCGCCCGAGTGGAGATGGCTACACCTTC.

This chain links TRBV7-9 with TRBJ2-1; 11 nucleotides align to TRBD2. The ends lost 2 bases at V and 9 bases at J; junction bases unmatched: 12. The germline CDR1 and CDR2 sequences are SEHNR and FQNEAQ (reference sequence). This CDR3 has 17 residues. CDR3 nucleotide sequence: TGTGCCAGCAGCTTACCAGCGACCGGACTAGCGGGTAGTGAGCAGTTCTTC. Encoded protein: CASSLPATGLAGSEQFF.